A single sample is the source of the 29 T cell receptor beta chains below, sequenced in a study of CD8+ T cells in alopecia areata. RNA was isolated and reverse transcribed to cDNA, the sequencing template. Profiling relied on immunoSEQ multiplex PCR, and the TCRdb table lists in-frame clones only, not all of them. Of 150,000 to 200,000 clones listed, roughly 46% are singletons. Treatment noted: oral pan-JAK inhibitor, 5-10 mg twice daily. The input for sequencing was CD8+ T cells sorted from blood, taken between weeks 51 and 52, from a patient treated with tofacitinib. The receptors originated from a human donor with alopecia areata.

This rearrangement joins TRBV5-1 to TRBJ1-6; D possibly corresponds to TRBD1 (6 bases). The V end lost 4 bases, the J end lost 7 bases, and 12 bases lay between the germline ends. This CDR3 contains 14 residues. From germline, CDR1 is SGHRS and CDR2 YFSETQ. The CDR3 loop reads CASSPRGQNSPLHF. The CDR3 region has the DNA TGCGCCAGCAGCCCACGGGGGCAGAATTCACCCCTCCACTTT.

This clone was seen a handful of times. The chain joins TRBV6-6 to TRBJ1-2; D is possibly TRBD1 (5 bases). Germline V CDR1 and CDR2: MNHNY, SVGAGI (reference sequence). V lost 0 bases and J 3 bases, leaving 11 bases between the germline ends. This CDR3 has 15 residues. DNA of the CDR3: TGTGCCAGCAGTTACTCGAACGGGGCAGACTATGGCTACACCTTC. This sequence encodes CASSYSNGADYGYTF.

J is TRBJ1-1 and V is TRBV7-3, with no clear D. The CDR3 runs to 13 residues. V was cut by 4 bases and J by 5 bases, with 11 bases left in between. From germline, CDR1 is SGHTA and CDR2 FQGTGA. The CDR3 loop is CASSSGLLTEAFF. CDR3 bases: TGTGCCAGCAGCTCAGGTCTTCTGACTGAAGCTTTCTTT.

The V call is TRBV4-3, the J call TRBJ2-7; a weak D match, TRBD1 (6 bases). This CDR3 comprises 15 residues. Germline V gene sequence: CDR1 LGHNA, CDR2 YSLEER. Trimming removed 3 bases from V and 0 bases from J, with 12 bases in between. The CDR3 spells CASSHGRGYSYEQYF. DNA for the CDR3: TGCGCCAGCAGCCACGGCAGGGGTTACTCCTACGAGCAGTACTTC.

The J gene is TRBJ2-7, the V gene TRBV5-4, with D possibly being TRBD2 (7 bases). This CDR3 has 16 residues. Germline V gives CDR1 SGHNT, CDR2 YYREEE (reference sequence). V shed 0 bases and J shed 3 bases, with 16 bases lying between them. CDR3 region: CASSLEGGRGLYEQYF. The CDR3 coding sequence is TGTGCCAGCAGCTTGGAGGGGGGGCGCGGGCTCTACGAGCAGTACTTC. Full variable domain (rest looked up from reference TRBV5-4 and TRBJ2-7): ETGVTQSPTHLIKTRGQQVTLRCSSQSGHNTVSWYQQALGQGPQFIFQYYREEENGRGNFPPRFSGLQFPNYSSELNVNALELDDSALYLCASSLEGGRGLYEQYFGPGTRLTVT.

This clone has just a few counts. The chain has TRBV19 and TRBJ2-1; weak D call: TRBD2 (6 bases). The CDR3 length is 14 residues. The ends were cut back, 7 bases at V and 4 bases at J, with 14 bases in the middle. Germline assignment: CDR1 LNHDA and CDR2 SQIVND (reference sequence). CDR3 coding DNA: TGTGCCAGTAATACGGGAGTATTTTACAATGAGCAGTTCTTC. Amino acid sequence: CASNTGVFYNEQFF.

The V gene is TRBV2, the J gene TRBJ2-3, with D perhaps matching TRBD2 (5 bases). The CDR3 length is 16 residues. V dropped 2 bases and J dropped 5 bases, with 17 bases sitting between them. CDR1 is SNHLY and CDR2 is FYNNEI in the germline V gene. DNA of the CDR3: TGTGCCAGCAGTGAACTTTGGGCGGAGGCGAAAGATACGCAGTATTTT. It is translated as CASSELWAEAKDTQYF.

V gene TRBV27 combines with J gene TRBJ1-2, with D perhaps matching TRBD1 (5 bases). V lost 2 bases and J lost 8, with 18 bases in between. CDR3 length: 15 amino acids. Germline V gene lookup returns CDR1 MNHEY and CDR2 SMNVEV (reference sequence). CDR3 nucleotides: TGTGCCAGCAGTTTAAGCCTCGGGAGGGGCGGAGGCTACACCTTC. It encodes CASSLSLGRGGGYTF.

The chain is built from TRBV7-3 and TRBJ2-3; D ambiguous. The germline V gene encodes CDR1 SGHTA and CDR2 FQGTGA. The germline V and J ends were trimmed by 4 bases and 0 bases, with 14 bases remaining between them. This CDR3 is 16 amino acids long. The CDR3 sequence: CASSSASPLSTDTQYF. CDR3 in DNA: TGTGCCAGCAGCTCCGCAAGTCCCCTTAGCACAGATACGCAGTATTTT.

The V and J genes are TRBV5-1 and TRBJ2-1; unclear D gene. Germline CDR1 SGHRS, CDR2 YFSETQ. This CDR3 region has 14 residues. CDR3 sequence: CAYASSASYNEQFF. CDR3 nucleotides: TGCGCGTATGCTTCCAGTGCGTCCTACAATGAGCAGTTCTTC.

This chain links TRBV30 with TRBJ2-7, with 9 bases fitting TRBD2. The CDR3 covers 13 residues. V lost 2 bases, J lost 4 bases, and 3 bases stayed unmatched. Germline V lookup: CDR1 GTSNPN, CDR2 SVGIG (reference sequence). The CDR3: CAWSQAGGYEQYF. In DNA, the CDR3 is TGTGCCTGGAGTCAGGCGGGGGGGTACGAGCAGTACTTC.

A few counts support this clone. V gene TRBV9 combines with J gene TRBJ1-2; TRBD1 matches 8 bases. Germline assignment: CDR1 SGDLS and CDR2 YYNGEE. V lost 3 bases and J lost 6; bases outside the gene matches: 4. The CDR3 is 13 amino acids. The CDR3 is CASSEAGGHGYTF. CDR3 coding DNA: TGTGCCAGCAGCGAGGCAGGGGGCCATGGCTACACCTTC.

The J gene is TRBJ2-7, the V gene TRBV30, with 9 bases identical to TRBD2. In germline, CDR1 is GTSNPN, CDR2 SVGIG (reference sequence). CDR3 length: 15 amino acids. J was trimmed by 0 bases and V by 2 bases; bases with no gene match: 5. This CDR3 is CAWSPRTSDSYEQYF. CDR3 nucleotides: TGTGCCTGGAGTCCCCGGACTAGCGACTCCTACGAGCAGTACTTC.

The chain links TRBV6-5 to TRBJ2-7; D gene unclear. This CDR3 spans 13 amino acids. Trimming cost V 1 base and J 5 bases, with 9 bases left between them. The V gene's germline CDR1 is MNHEY and CDR2 SVGAGI. The DNA of the CDR3 is TGTGCCAGCAGTTACTTAGAGGCGGACGAGCAGTACTTC. This gives the protein CASSYLEADEQYF.

The chain couples TRBV29-1 to TRBJ1-2; 7 bases are shared with TRBD1. This CDR3 comprises 18 residues. The trim removed 3 bases at V and 4 bases at J, leaving 20 bases unmatched. CDR1 and CDR2 from the germline V gene are SQVTM and ANQGSEA. CDR3 region: CSVDGPMGTDGSTYGYTF. DNA for the CDR3: TGCAGCGTTGATGGGCCCATGGGGACAGACGGCTCTACCTATGGCTACACCTTC.

A few counts support this clone. This chain joins TRBV14 and TRBJ2-2; tentatively, D is TRBD1 (5 bases). Trimming pared 2 bases from V and 4 bases from J, leaving 14 bases between. This CDR3 has 16 amino acids. Germline V gives CDR1 SGHDN, CDR2 FVKESK. CDR3 sequence: CASSQLTGGPTGELFF. In nucleotides, the CDR3 is TGTGCCAGCAGCCAACTTACAGGCGGACCCACCGGGGAGCTGTTTTTT.

This chain connects TRBV5-6 to TRBJ2-7; D is undetermined. Germline V gives CDR1 SGHDT, CDR2 YYEEEE. The CDR3 covers 14 residues. Trimming stripped 4 bases from V and 0 bases from J, with 11 bases between. In DNA, the CDR3 is TGTGCCAGCAGCATGACCGTAGGCTCCTACGAGCAGTACTTC. The encoded protein is CASSMTVGSYEQYF.

This rearrangement joins TRBV13 to TRBJ2-2, with no clear D. The CDR3 has 12 amino acids. V was trimmed by 4 bases and J by 4 bases, leaving 4 bases between them. Germline V gene sequence: CDR1 PRHDT, CDR2 FYEKMQ (reference sequence). CDR3 in DNA: TGTGCCAGCAGCTCGAGCACCGGGGAGCTGTTTTTT. It is translated as CASSSSTGELFF.

V and J are TRBV9 and TRBJ2-1; 12 bases line up with TRBD2. The CDR3 has 14 amino acids. Germline CDR1 and CDR2: SGDLS and YYNGEE. Trimming cost V 4 bases and J 10 bases; bases outside gene matches: 6. This CDR3 reads CASSLGLAGHEQFF. The CDR3 DNA reads as TGTGCCAGCAGCCTAGGACTAGCGGGGCACGAGCAGTTCTTC.

This clone has a handful of counts. The V gene is TRBV13, the J gene TRBJ2-1, with a weak D call TRBD2 (6 bases). The germline V and J ends were trimmed by 5 bases and 7 bases, with 21 bases remaining between them. The CDR3 extends over 16 amino acids. CDR1 is PRHDT, CDR2 FYEKMQ, per germline (reference sequence). CDR3 coding DNA: TGTGCCAGCAGCCCCTCCCCGGGAGCCGGACTGAATGAGCAGTTCTTC. Encoded protein: CASSPSPGAGLNEQFF.

The chain links TRBV5-6 to TRBJ1-2, with D perhaps matching TRBD1 (6 bases). There are 14 residues in the CDR3. Trimming pared 0 bases from V and 4 bases from J, leaving 10 bases between. Looked up from germline, CDR1 is SGHDT and CDR2 is YYEEEE. The CDR3 DNA reads TGTGCCAGCAGCTTGGGGACAGTAACCTATGGCTACACCTTC. It yields the protein CASSLGTVTYGYTF.

V is TRBV5-1 and J is TRBJ2-2; D not resolved. The germline CDR1 and CDR2 sequences are SGHRS and YFSETQ. The V and J ends lost 0 bases and 0 bases respectively, with 6 bases between them. CDR3 length: 15 residues. The CDR3 nucleotides are TGCGCCAGCAGCTTGGTCCCCTCGAACACCGGGGAGCTGTTTTTT. This gives the protein CASSLVPSNTGELFF.

This chain's CDR3 is CASSLAVAGDYQETQYF. The CDR3 nucleotides read TGCGCCAGCAGCTTGGCGGTAGCGGGGGATTACCAAGAGACCCAGTACTTC. V usage is TRBV5-1 and J usage is TRBJ2-5, with 9 bases that match TRBD2. J was trimmed by 0 bases and V by 0 bases; bases with no gene match: 6. Germline CDR1 and CDR2: SGHRS and YFSETQ. This CDR3 spans 17 amino acids. The full variable domain, its missing parts supplied by reference TRBV5-1 and TRBJ2-5, is KAGVTQTPRYLIKTRGQQVTLSCSPISGHRSVSWYQQTPGQGLQFLFEYFSETQRNKGNFPGRFSGRQFSNSRSEMNVSTLELGDSALYLCASSLAVAGDYQETQYFGPGTRLLVL.

The rearrangement uses TRBV2 and TRBJ2-5, with 7 bases matching TRBD2. The CDR3 has 13 amino acids. Germline-derived CDR1 and CDR2 are SNHLY and FYNNEI. The junction had 3 bases not matched to a gene; V was cut back by 3 bases and J by 5 bases. CDR3 DNA: TGTGCCAGCAGTGACGTGGGGGGGGAGACCCAGTACTTC. Protein sequence: CASSDVGGETQYF.

The chain employs TRBV5-4 and TRBJ1-1; no clear D gene. The V and J ends lost 5 bases and 4 bases respectively, with 15 bases between them. This CDR3 comprises 14 residues. Germline V gene data show CDR1 as SGHNT and CDR2 as YYREEE (reference sequence). The CDR3 DNA reads TGTGCCAGCAGTCAAACCACCTTGGTCACTGAAGCTTTCTTT. Translated: CASSQTTLVTEAFF.

V gene TRBV6-5 combines with J gene TRBJ2-5; 9 nucleotides match TRBD1. Germline V gives CDR1 MNHEY, CDR2 SVGAGI. Losses at the gene ends were 6 bases for V and 5 bases for J; bases not matched to a gene: 7. This CDR3 has 14 residues. CDR3 in DNA: TGTGCCAGCAGGCTAACAGGGGGCGTGGAGACCCAGTACTTC. Its protein is CASRLTGGVETQYF.

V gene TRBV7-9 combines with J gene TRBJ1-2, with TRBD1 matching over 7 bases. The CDR3 spans 14 residues. Unmatched junction bases numbered 10, after V lost 8 bases and J lost 4 bases. Germline CDR1 and CDR2: SEHNR and FQNEAQ (reference sequence). The CDR3 sequence is CASRGQANLYGYTF. CDR3 coding DNA: TGTGCCAGCCGCGGACAGGCGAATCTCTATGGCTACACCTTC. Based on the CDR3 plus reference TRBV7-9 and TRBJ1-2, the full variable domain is DTGVSQNPRHKITKRGQNVTFRCDPISEHNRLYWYRQTLGQGPEFLTYFQNEAQLEKSRLLSDRFSAERPKGSFSTLEIQRTEQGDSAMYLCASRGQANLYGYTFGSGTRLTVV.

V is TRBV27 and J is TRBJ1-2; D remains unclear. The CDR3 has 13 amino acids. Germline loops: CDR1 MNHEY, CDR2 SMNVEV (reference sequence). The ends were cut back, 3 bases at V and 2 bases at J, with 7 bases in the middle. The CDR3 is CASSLAGNYGYTF. The CDR3 DNA reads TGTGCCAGCAGTTTGGCGGGGAACTATGGCTACACCTTC.

Only a few counts were recorded for this clone. This chain joins TRBV6-5 and TRBJ2-1; the match to TRBD2 covers 8 bases. Germline CDR1 MNHEY, CDR2 SVGAGI. CDR3 length: 15 amino acids. Trimming at V came to 6 bases and at J to 3 bases, leaving 7 bases not matched to a gene. CDR3 nucleotide sequence: TGTGCCAGCAGCAACAGCGGGGGAGGCTACAATGAGCAGTTCTTC. Its protein is CASSNSGGGYNEQFF.